This T cell receptor (beta chain) was captured in a study of PD-1 blockade in classical Hodgkin lymphoma. All patients experienced relapse after autologous stem cell transplantation, and brentuximab vedotin exposure was variable. Generated by immunoSEQ multiplex PCR, the TCRdb table keeps only in-frame clones and is missing some. The sample holds some 11,000 clones, about three quarters seen once. Here the sequenced sample was peripheral blood mononuclear cells (PBMCs), taken at baseline. The receptor comes from a human donor with classical Hodgkin lymphoma.

CDR3 sequence (DNA): TGTGCCAGCAGTCCGCCTGGAAACACCATATATTTT. This gives the protein CASSPPGNTIYF. The chain is built from TRBV7-2 and TRBJ1-3; no firm D call. V lost 6 bases and J lost 2, with 5 bases in between. CDR3 length: 12 residues. Germline V lookup: CDR1 SGHTA, CDR2 FQGNSA. Supplemented by reference TRBV7-2 and TRBJ1-3, the full variable domain reads GAGVSQSPSNKVTEKGKDVELRCDPISGHTALYWYRQSLGQGLEFLIYFQGNSAPDKSGLPSDRFSAERTGGSVSTLTIQRTQQEDSAVYLCASSPPGNTIYFGEGSWLTVV.